This is a list of T cell receptor beta chains from one sample in a study of blood T cell repertoires in COVID-19. Method: immunoSEQ multiplex PCR; TCRdb's copy keeps in-frame clones and lacks some. The data contain more than 200,000 clones, approximately 82% of them singletons. Sequencing input: peripheral blood. These receptor sequences come from a middle-aged man with active or convalescent COVID-19. Each CDR3 is given with its conserved first and last residue. D genes are given only for firm matches. Clone size, where shown, is once, few, many, or a class for clones that have expanded.

d_gene: TRBD2
v_gene: TRBV5-6
abundance: .
j_gene: TRBJ2-1
CDR3nt: TGTGCCAGCAGCTTGGGACTAGCGGGGGTAGGGAATGAGCAGTTCTTC
CDR3aa: CASSLGLAGVGNEQFF

d_gene: .
v_gene: TRBV7-9
abundance: .
j_gene: TRBJ1-5
CDR3nt: TGTGCCAGCAGCTCGTCGGATGCGACAGGAATTTCCCCCAATCAGCCCCAGCATTTT
CDR3aa: CASSSSDATGISPNQPQHF

d_gene: TRBD2
v_gene: TRBV7-9
abundance: .
j_gene: TRBJ2-3
CDR3nt: TGTGCCAGCAGCCCCACCCGACTAGCGGTCACAGATACGCAGTATTTT
CDR3aa: CASSPTRLAVTDTQYF

d_gene: .
v_gene: TRBV2
abundance: .
j_gene: TRBJ1-2
CDR3nt: TGTGCCAGCACGCCGGGACCGGGGGGAGGCTACACCTTC
CDR3aa: CASTPGPGGGYTF

d_gene: .
v_gene: TRBV28
abundance: .
j_gene: TRBJ2-4
CDR3nt: TGTGCCAGCCGCTCCTTGCGGGGCCCCGGAGGTGATAACAAAAACATTCAGTACTTC
CDR3aa: CASRSLRGPGGDNKNIQYF

d_gene: .
v_gene: TRBV2
abundance: .
j_gene: TRBJ1-4
CDR3nt: TGTGCCACCGGCCGCTCTCAGGAGGGGGAAAAACTGTTTTTT
CDR3aa: CATGRSQEGEKLFF

d_gene: TRBD1
v_gene: TRBV19
abundance: few
j_gene: TRBJ1-2
CDR3nt: TGTGCCAGTAGTCCGGGACAGGGTTCCTATGGCTACACCTTC
CDR3aa: CASSPGQGSYGYTF

d_gene: .
v_gene: TRBV11-2
abundance: once
j_gene: TRBJ1-2
CDR3nt: TGTGCCAGCAGCACTCATGCGGGTGGTCTCGATGGCTACACCTTC
CDR3aa: CASSTHAGGLDGYTF

d_gene: TRBD2
v_gene: TRBV24-1
abundance: once
j_gene: TRBJ2-7
CDR3nt: TGTGCCACCAGTGATGAGCGGGAGGGCCGGTACGAGCAGTACTTC
CDR3aa: CATSDEREGRYEQYF

d_gene: TRBD1
v_gene: TRBV5-1
abundance: .
j_gene: TRBJ1-1
CDR3nt: TGCGCCAGCAGGAGGGACAGGGGAGGTTCGAACACTGAAGCTTTCTTT
CDR3aa: CASRRDRGGSNTEAFF

d_gene: TRBD1
v_gene: TRBV7-2
abundance: .
j_gene: TRBJ2-3
CDR3nt: TGTGCCAGCAGCCGTTTTGGACAGGGTGGTGCAGATACGCAGTATTTT
CDR3aa: CASSRFGQGGADTQYF

d_gene: .
v_gene: TRBV2
abundance: .
j_gene: TRBJ2-7
CDR3nt: TGTGCCAGCAGTGAAGATCGAACTCTCTATCGGTACGAGCAGTACTTC
CDR3aa: CASSEDRTLYRYEQYF

d_gene: TRBD1
v_gene: TRBV5-1
abundance: .
j_gene: TRBJ2-3
CDR3nt: TGCGCCAGCAGCTTGGGAGGGACAGGGGGCCCAGATACGCAGTATTTT
CDR3aa: CASSLGGTGGPDTQYF

d_gene: .
v_gene: TRBV1
abundance: .
j_gene: TRBJ1-1
CDR3nt: TGCACCAGCAGCCAAGAAGTGTGCAGGGGGGACACTGAAGCTTTCTTT
CDR3aa: CTSSQEVCRGDTEAFF

d_gene: .
v_gene: TRBV9
abundance: .
j_gene: TRBJ2-4
CDR3nt: TGTGCCAGCAGCACATCGGCGGGGAAAAACATTCAGTACTTC
CDR3aa: CASSTSAGKNIQYF

d_gene: .
v_gene: TRBV11-3
abundance: .
j_gene: TRBJ1-6
CDR3nt: TGTGCCAGCGACCGGCGTACACAGGGCACTAGGTCACCCCTCCACTTT
CDR3aa: CASDRRTQGTRSPLHF

d_gene: .
v_gene: TRBV3-1/TRBV3-2
abundance: .
j_gene: TRBJ2-7
CDR3nt: TGTGCCAGCAGGGTGACTAGTTCCCACGAGCAGTACTTC
CDR3aa: CASRVTSSHEQYF

d_gene: .
v_gene: TRBV5-1
abundance: .
j_gene: TRBJ1-2
CDR3nt: TGCGCCAGCAGCCCAACAGGATCGCGTTTGGGCTACACCTTC
CDR3aa: CASSPTGSRLGYTF

d_gene: .
v_gene: TRBV11-2
abundance: few
j_gene: TRBJ2-2
CDR3nt: TGTGCCAGCAGCCGACAGAGGTCCATGGGGACCGGGGAGCTGTTTTTT
CDR3aa: CASSRQRSMGTGELFF

d_gene: TRBD1
v_gene: TRBV7-2
abundance: .
j_gene: TRBJ1-2
CDR3nt: TGTGCCAGCAGTTCGCTACAGGGGGCCTATGGCTACACCTTC
CDR3aa: CASSSLQGAYGYTF

d_gene: TRBD1
v_gene: TRBV7-2
abundance: .
j_gene: TRBJ1-1
CDR3nt: TGTGCCAGCAGCTCGGGACAGGCAAACACTGAAGCTTTCTTT
CDR3aa: CASSSGQANTEAFF

d_gene: TRBD1
v_gene: TRBV18
abundance: .
j_gene: TRBJ1-1
CDR3nt: TGTGCCAGCTCACCAGGGACAGCCATGAACACTGAAGCTTTCTTT
CDR3aa: CASSPGTAMNTEAFF

d_gene: TRBD1
v_gene: TRBV3-1/TRBV3-2
abundance: .
j_gene: TRBJ2-2
CDR3nt: TGTGCCAGCAGGCGCGGGACAGGAGAGACCGGGGAGCTGTTTTTT
CDR3aa: CASRRGTGETGELFF

d_gene: .
v_gene: TRBV7-9
abundance: .
j_gene: TRBJ1-5
CDR3nt: TGTGCCAGCAGCAAGGACTTAAGCAATCAGCCCCAGCATTTT
CDR3aa: CASSKDLSNQPQHF

d_gene: TRBD1
v_gene: TRBV6-6
abundance: .
j_gene: TRBJ1-6
CDR3nt: TGTGCCAGCAGGGGACAGGGGGTTAATTCACCCCTCCACTTT
CDR3aa: CASRGQGVNSPLHF

d_gene: .
v_gene: TRBV24-1
abundance: .
j_gene: TRBJ2-2
CDR3nt: TGTGCCACCAGTATAGCGCCAGGGGCGAACACCGGGGAGCTGTTTTTT
CDR3aa: CATSIAPGANTGELFF

d_gene: .
v_gene: TRBV5-1
abundance: .
j_gene: TRBJ1-2
CDR3nt: TGCGCCAGCAGCTTAGGGGAATATGGCTACACCTTC
CDR3aa: CASSLGEYGYTF

d_gene: .
v_gene: TRBV7-2
abundance: .
j_gene: TRBJ2-4
CDR3nt: TGTGCCAGCAGCTTAGGCCGGGCCGGGATAAAATACTTC
CDR3aa: CASSLGRAGIKYF

d_gene: .
v_gene: TRBV6-5
abundance: .
j_gene: TRBJ2-3
CDR3nt: TGTGCCAGCAGTCTGGCGGCCCCCACAGATACGCAGTATTTT
CDR3aa: CASSLAAPTDTQYF

d_gene: .
v_gene: TRBV7-6
abundance: .
j_gene: TRBJ2-3
CDR3nt: TGTGCCAGCAGCTACGGGACTTTTGGGGGCACAGATACGCAGTATTTT
CDR3aa: CASSYGTFGGTDTQYF

d_gene: TRBD1
v_gene: TRBV12-5
abundance: .
j_gene: TRBJ1-3
CDR3nt: TGTGCTAGTGGTTTGCGATTGGACAGGGGCTCTGGAAACACCATATATTTT
CDR3aa: CASGLRLDRGSGNTIYF

d_gene: .
v_gene: TRBV11-3
abundance: .
j_gene: TRBJ1-5
CDR3nt: TGTGCCGTGGCATCCCCCCAGGGGAGTCAGCCCCAGCATTTT
CDR3aa: CAVASPQGSQPQHF

d_gene: TRBD2
v_gene: TRBV28
abundance: once
j_gene: TRBJ2-7
CDR3nt: TGTGCCAGCAGTCCGCTACCGGGACTAGCGGGCGAGCAGTACTTC
CDR3aa: CASSPLPGLAGEQYF

d_gene: TRBD1
v_gene: TRBV27
abundance: .
j_gene: TRBJ1-6
CDR3nt: TGTGCCAGCCCCGGGACAGGCAGAGCCTATAATTCACCCCTCCACTTT
CDR3aa: CASPGTGRAYNSPLHF

d_gene: .
v_gene: TRBV6-2/TRBV6-3
abundance: .
j_gene: TRBJ2-5
CDR3nt: TGTGCCAGCAGCCACCCCACAGGTGGTACCAAAGAGACCCAGTACTTC
CDR3aa: CASSHPTGGTKETQYF

d_gene: .
v_gene: TRBV5-1
abundance: few
j_gene: TRBJ2-7
CDR3nt: TGCGCCAGCAGCTTGGATCAGGGGCCGCACTACGAGCAGTACTTC
CDR3aa: CASSLDQGPHYEQYF

d_gene: TRBD1
v_gene: TRBV27
abundance: .
j_gene: TRBJ2-7
CDR3nt: TGTGCCAGCAGTTTGAAGGGACAGGGCCTCACCTACGAGCAGTACTTC
CDR3aa: CASSLKGQGLTYEQYF

d_gene: TRBD1
v_gene: TRBV3-1/TRBV3-2
abundance: .
j_gene: TRBJ2-7
CDR3nt: TGTGCCAGCAGCCACCTTATCCTGGGACAGGGCTCCTACGAGCAGTACTTC
CDR3aa: CASSHLILGQGSYEQYF

d_gene: .
v_gene: TRBV24-1
abundance: .
j_gene: TRBJ2-2
CDR3nt: TGTGCCACCAGTGACTACACCGGGGAGCTGTTTTTT
CDR3aa: CATSDYTGELFF

d_gene: .
v_gene: TRBV19
abundance: once
j_gene: TRBJ2-5
CDR3nt: TGTGCCAGTAGTAAGACTCTGGGGCACCAAGAGACCCAGTACTTC
CDR3aa: CASSKTLGHQETQYF

d_gene: .
v_gene: TRBV6-5
abundance: many
j_gene: TRBJ1-1
CDR3nt: TGTGCCAGTTCAGACAGATATGAAGCTTTCTTT
CDR3aa: CASSDRYEAFF

d_gene: TRBD2
v_gene: TRBV7-8
abundance: .
j_gene: TRBJ2-2
CDR3nt: TGTGCCAGCAGCTTTAGGGTTAGCGGGGTCCCCCCCGCCGGGGAGCTGTTTTTT
CDR3aa: CASSFRVSGVPPAGELFF

d_gene: TRBD2
v_gene: TRBV3-1/TRBV3-2
abundance: .
j_gene: TRBJ2-3
CDR3nt: TGTGCCAGCAGCCAAGATCCTGGCGGGAGGAATACGCAGTATTTT
CDR3aa: CASSQDPGGRNTQYF

d_gene: .
v_gene: TRBV6-2/TRBV6-3
abundance: .
j_gene: TRBJ1-3
CDR3nt: TGTGCCAGCAGTTACTCGATACCCGGAGCTGGAAACACCATATATTTT
CDR3aa: CASSYSIPGAGNTIYF

d_gene: .
v_gene: TRBV30
abundance: .
j_gene: TRBJ2-3
CDR3nt: TGTGCCTGGGCCCAGCTCGGGGGTACTACAGATACGCAGTATTTT
CDR3aa: CAWAQLGGTTDTQYF

d_gene: TRBD1
v_gene: TRBV19
abundance: few
j_gene: TRBJ1-5
CDR3nt: TGTGCCAGTAGTACGTGGGACAGCCTCAATCAGCCCCAGCATTTT
CDR3aa: CASSTWDSLNQPQHF

d_gene: TRBD2
v_gene: TRBV27
abundance: .
j_gene: TRBJ2-3
CDR3nt: TGTGCTAGCGGGAGGGATACGCAGTATTTT
CDR3aa: CASGRDTQYF

d_gene: .
v_gene: TRBV28
abundance: .
j_gene: TRBJ1-2
CDR3nt: TGTGCCAGCAGATTGGCCGGGGGTAACTATGGCTACACCTTC
CDR3aa: CASRLAGGNYGYTF

d_gene: TRBD2
v_gene: TRBV2
abundance: .
j_gene: TRBJ2-1
CDR3nt: TGTGCCAGCAGCCTCCTAGCGGGGGGACTTGAGCAGTTCTTC
CDR3aa: CASSLLAGGLEQFF

d_gene: .
v_gene: TRBV7-2
abundance: .
j_gene: TRBJ2-7
CDR3nt: TGTGCCAGCAGCCTCGGACAGTCCCGGGACGAGCAGTACTTC
CDR3aa: CASSLGQSRDEQYF

d_gene: .
v_gene: TRBV10-2
abundance: .
j_gene: TRBJ1-5
CDR3nt: TGCGCCAGCAGTGAGGCGGAGGATCAGCCCCAGCATTTT
CDR3aa: CASSEAEDQPQHF

d_gene: .
v_gene: TRBV6-1
abundance: .
j_gene: TRBJ1-5
CDR3nt: TGTGCCAGCAGTGAAAATAAGCCCCAGCATTTT
CDR3aa: CASSENKPQHF

d_gene: .
v_gene: TRBV7-8
abundance: .
j_gene: TRBJ1-5
CDR3nt: TGTGCCAGCAGTCACAGGGAAGGCAATCAGCCCCAGCATTTT
CDR3aa: CASSHREGNQPQHF

d_gene: TRBD1
v_gene: TRBV24-1
abundance: .
j_gene: TRBJ2-7
CDR3nt: TGTGCCACCAGTGATAGGACAGGGGGTTTATACGAGCAGTACTTC
CDR3aa: CATSDRTGGLYEQYF

d_gene: .
v_gene: TRBV5-1
abundance: .
j_gene: TRBJ1-1
CDR3nt: TGCGCCAGCAGCTTAAACCAGGGAGGACTTACTGAAGCTTTCTTT
CDR3aa: CASSLNQGGLTEAFF